A selection of T cell receptor beta chains follows, all from one sample in a study of vaccination effects on CD4 cells after COVID-19. Libraries were prepared by immunoSEQ multiplex PCR; TCRdb keeps only in-frame clonotypes and omits some of them. The top ten hold over 0.95% of the sample, which has over 80,000 clones, around four fifths seen once. No antigens are known for them. Sequencing was performed on CD4+ T cells from PBMCs cultured with HCoV-OC43 spike peptides, taken after COVID-19 vaccination. All receptors come from a human donor who received a COVID-19 vaccine. Each CDR3 is given with its conserved first and last residue. D genes are given only for firm matches. The listing skips clone size in some rows; elsewhere it reads once, few, many or a size class.

>TRBV6-5|TRBJ2-1|-|-
CASSGAGNEQFF
TGTGCCAGCTCCGGGGCCGGGAATGAGCAGTTCTTC
>TRBV6-5|TRBJ1-2|once|-
CASSYSLWSEKGYTF
TGTGCCAGCAGTTACTCGTTATGGAGCGAGAAGGGCTACACCTTC
>TRBV6-2/TRBV6-3|TRBJ1-2|-|-
CASSYSIEGYTF
TGTGCCAGCAGTTACTCGATTGAAGGCTACACCTTC
>TRBV5-1|TRBJ1-3|-|-
CASSYGVPSGNTIYF
TGCGCCAGCAGCTACGGGGTCCCCTCTGGAAACACCATATATTTT
>TRBV7-3|TRBJ1-1|-|-
CASSFRKQGNTEAFF
TGTGCCAGCAGCTTTAGAAAGCAAGGGAACACTGAAGCTTTCTTT
>TRBV10-2|TRBJ2-2|-|TRBD2
CASSELVAGGRANTGELFF
TGCGCCAGCAGTGAGTTGGTAGCGGGGGGCCGAGCGAACACCGGGGAGCTGTTTTTT
>TRBV2|TRBJ1-2|-|-
CASDTRDRTAGYTF
TGTGCCAGCGATACCCGGGACCGGACGGCCGGCTACACCTTC
>TRBV11-3|TRBJ2-2|once|-
CASSTPGGITGELFF
TGTGCCAGCAGCACCCCAGGGGGGATCACCGGGGAGCTGTTTTTT
>TRBV7-8|TRBJ1-3|once|TRBD1
CASSRGTVFGNTIYF
TGTGCCAGCAGCCGAGGGACAGTATTTGGAAACACCATATATTTT
>TRBV27|TRBJ1-5|-|-
CASSRTSNQPQHF
TGTGCCAGCAGTAGGACAAGCAATCAGCCCCAGCATTTT
>TRBV5-5|TRBJ1-2|-|-
CASSLVGGAYGYTF
TGTGCCAGCAGCTTGGTCGGGGGCGCCTATGGCTACACCTTC
>TRBV7-2|TRBJ2-3|-|-
CASSLRGVTSTDTQYF
TGTGCCAGCAGCTTAAGGGGGGTTACTAGCACAGATACGCAGTATTTT
>TRBV24-1|TRBJ2-3|-|-
CATSDRVDTQYF
TGTGCCACCAGTGATAGAGTAGATACGCAGTATTTT
>TRBV28|TRBJ2-2|-|-
CASRPTGSSGELFF
TGTGCCAGCAGACCGACAGGATCCAGCGGGGAGCTGTTTTTT
>TRBV15|TRBJ1-3|-|-
CATSRGMSGNTIYF
TGTGCCACCAGCAGAGGCATGTCCGGAAACACCATATATTTT
>TRBV21-1|TRBJ1-1|once|-
CASSKSGQGEGNTEAFF
TGTGCCAGCAGCAAATCCGGACAGGGAGAAGGGAACACTGAAGCTTTCTTT
>TRBV18|TRBJ1-3|-|-
CASSPFSTLVGRSGNTIYF
TGTGCCAGCTCACCTTTCTCCACTCTAGTGGGCCGCTCTGGAAACACCATATATTTT
>TRBV24-1|TRBJ2-3|-|-
CATRSTASTDTQYF
TGTGCCACCAGATCGACAGCTAGCACAGATACGCAGTATTTT
>TRBV5-1|TRBJ1-2|-|-
CASSPTGKGQSGYTF
TGCGCCAGCAGCCCCACCGGGAAGGGTCAGTCGGGCTACACCTTC
>TRBV6-4|TRBJ2-4|-|-
CASSDSRGPKNIQYF
TGTGCCAGCAGTGACTCGCGCGGTCCGAAAAACATTCAGTACTTC
>TRBV5-1|TRBJ1-6|-|TRBD1
CASSGGGGQGGSPLHF
TGCGCCAGCAGCGGCGGAGGAGGACAGGGCGGATCACCCCTCCACTTT
>TRBV6-2/TRBV6-3|TRBJ2-2|-|-
CASRYTPSGGRTGELFF
TGTGCCAGCAGATACACCCCATCGGGGGGCCGCACCGGGGAGCTGTTTTTT
>TRBV7-8|TRBJ2-1|-|-
CASSSRLDGDNEQFF
TGTGCCAGCAGCTCGAGACTAGACGGGGATAATGAGCAGTTCTTC
>TRBV4-1|TRBJ1-2|-|-
CASSQVAGPYGYTF
TGCGCCAGCAGCCAAGTGGCGGGACCCTATGGCTACACCTTC
>TRBV6-5|TRBJ1-4|-|TRBD1
CASKTGGGEKLFF
TGTGCCAGCAAGACAGGGGGCGGTGAAAAACTGTTTTTT
>TRBV9|TRBJ1-4|-|TRBD1
CASSVAPGQGNEKLFF
TGTGCCAGCAGCGTAGCTCCGGGACAGGGGAATGAAAAACTGTTTTTT
>TRBV18|TRBJ1-2|-|-
CASAGDEYGYTF
TGTGCCAGCGCAGGGGATGAGTATGGCTACACCTTC
>TRBV19|TRBJ2-2|-|-
CASRFRTGGSNTGELFF
TGTGCCAGTAGGTTCCGGACGGGCGGCTCGAACACCGGGGAGCTGTTTTTT
>TRBV19|TRBJ1-1|once|-
CASRDSRLNTEAFF
TGTGCCAGTAGAGACTCCCGCCTGAACACTGAAGCTTTCTTT
>TRBV5-4|TRBJ2-3|-|-
CASSLGGAGGTDTQYF
TGTGCCAGCAGCTTGGGGGGGGCAGGGGGAACAGATACGCAGTATTTT
>TRBV30|TRBJ2-4|-|-
CAWGRVASKNIQYF
TGTGCCTGGGGCCGGGTAGCGTCCAAAAACATTCAGTACTTC
>TRBV10-1|TRBJ1-5|few|-
CASSRDSNQPQHF
TGCGCCAGCAGTCGAGACAGCAATCAGCCCCAGCATTTT
>TRBV7-8|TRBJ2-3|-|TRBD2
CASSPRRKSGGAASTDTQYF
TGTGCCAGCAGCCCACGCCGGAAGAGCGGGGGGGCCGCCTCCACAGATACGCAGTATTTT
>TRBV28|TRBJ1-2|-|TRBD1
CASTSPTGEGYTF
TGTGCCAGCACCTCACCTACAGGGGAAGGCTACACCTTC
>TRBV6-4|TRBJ1-1|once|-
CASKRLGVGNTEAFF
TGTGCCAGCAAGCGGTTAGGGGTGGGGAACACTGAAGCTTTCTTT
>TRBV4-1|TRBJ2-1|-|-
CASSQVISLYNEQFF
TGCGCCAGCAGCCAAGTGATTAGCCTCTACAATGAGCAGTTCTTC
>TRBV5-4|TRBJ1-5|few|-
CASSAQGQPQHF
TGTGCCAGCAGCGCTCAGGGTCAGCCCCAGCATTTT
>TRBV11-2|TRBJ2-2|few|-
CASCLVNTGELFF
TGTGCCAGCTGTCTAGTGAACACCGGGGAGCTGTTTTTT
>TRBV25-1|TRBJ2-6|-|-
CASSESAGARTGANVLTF
TGTGCCAGCAGTGAATCGGCAGGGGCGCGGACTGGGGCCAACGTCCTGACTTTC
>TRBV19|TRBJ2-3|-|-
CASSIATADTQYF
TGTGCCAGTAGTATTGCAACAGCAGATACGCAGTATTTT
>TRBV4-1|TRBJ1-5|-|-
CASSREKAEPGQPQHF
TGCGCCAGCAGCCGGGAGAAAGCCGAACCCGGTCAGCCCCAGCATTTT
>TRBV2|TRBJ2-1|-|TRBD1
CASPTGGQGKNEQFF
TGTGCCAGCCCTACGGGGGGACAGGGGAAAAATGAGCAGTTCTTC
>TRBV9|TRBJ1-5|once|-
CASSPQIDQPQHF
TGTGCCAGCAGCCCGCAAATTGATCAGCCCCAGCATTTT
>TRBV11-1|TRBJ2-5|-|-
CASSPRDRVIQYF
TGTGCCAGCAGCCCCCGAGACAGAGTTATCCAGTACTTC
>TRBV3-1/TRBV3-2|TRBJ2-4|-|TRBD1
CASSQGRQGLRTKNIQYF
TGTGCCAGCAGCCAAGGCCGACAGGGTTTAAGGACCAAAAACATTCAGTACTTC
>TRBV5-1|TRBJ1-5|-|-
CASSLDGDQPQHF
TGCGCCAGCAGCTTGGATGGGGATCAGCCCCAGCATTTT
>TRBV7-2|TRBJ2-1|-|-
CASSWMGAIYNEQFF
TGTGCCAGCAGCTGGATGGGGGCCATATACAATGAGCAGTTCTTC
>TRBV29-1|TRBJ1-1|-|-
CSVDSVGNTEAFF
TGCAGCGTTGACTCGGTCGGGAACACTGAAGCTTTCTTT
>TRBV5-1|TRBJ1-3|once|-
CASSGGSPGNTIYF
TGCGCCAGCAGCGGAGGGAGTCCTGGAAACACCATATATTTT
>TRBV6-4|TRBJ1-3|once|-
CASMHHPIPRGNGNTIYF
TGTGCCAGCATGCATCACCCCATCCCCCGGGGAAATGGAAACACCATATATTTT
>TRBV3-1/TRBV3-2|TRBJ1-1|-|TRBD1
CASSSRGQLNTEAFF
TGTGCCAGCAGCTCCAGGGGACAGTTGAACACTGAAGCTTTCTTT
>TRBV4-1|TRBJ1-1|-|-
CASRGATVNTEAFF
TGCGCCAGCAGGGGGGCAACGGTAAACACTGAAGCTTTCTTT